Reported below is one TCR beta chain. TCRdb passed the PCR reads through MiXCR, listing each CDR3 protein once. This table has some 3,000 distinct CDR3 sequences, over 40% appearing once. The data stem from a study of immune characterization of retroperitoneal liposarcoma. CDR3 length: 17 amino acids. Trimming left V 6 bases short and J 4 bases short, with 22 bases between. Sequenced input: tumor tissue. The chain carries TRBV12-3 or TRBV12-4 and TRBJ2-1; D assignment may be TRBD1 or TRBD2 (5 bases each). The receptor was isolated from a male donor with retroperitoneal liposarcoma. Here the CDR3 reads CASRSVPGTSPYNEQFF. In nucleotides, the CDR3 is TGTGCCAGCAGATCCGTCCCGGGGACCTCCCCGTACAATGAGCAGTTCTTC.